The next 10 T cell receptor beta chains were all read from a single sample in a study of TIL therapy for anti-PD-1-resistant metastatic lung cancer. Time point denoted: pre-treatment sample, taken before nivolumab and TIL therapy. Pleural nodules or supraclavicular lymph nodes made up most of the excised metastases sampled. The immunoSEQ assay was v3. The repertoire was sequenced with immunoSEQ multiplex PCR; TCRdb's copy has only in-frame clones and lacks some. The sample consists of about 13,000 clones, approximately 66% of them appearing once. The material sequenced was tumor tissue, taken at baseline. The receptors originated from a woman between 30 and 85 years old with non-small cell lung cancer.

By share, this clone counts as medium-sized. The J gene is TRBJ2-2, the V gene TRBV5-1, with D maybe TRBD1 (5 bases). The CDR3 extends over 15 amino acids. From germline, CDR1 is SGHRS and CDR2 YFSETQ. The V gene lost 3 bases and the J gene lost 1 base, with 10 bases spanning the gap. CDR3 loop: CASSWGRLNTGELFF. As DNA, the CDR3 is TGCGCCAGCAGCTGGGGCAGGCTGAACACCGGGGAGCTGTTTTTT.

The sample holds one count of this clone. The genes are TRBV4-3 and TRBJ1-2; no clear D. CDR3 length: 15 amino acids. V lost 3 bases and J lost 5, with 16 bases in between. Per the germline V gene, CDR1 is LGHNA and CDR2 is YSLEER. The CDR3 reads CASSHEHSAVYGYTF. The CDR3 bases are TGCGCCAGCAGCCACGAGCACTCAGCCGTTTATGGCTACACCTTC.

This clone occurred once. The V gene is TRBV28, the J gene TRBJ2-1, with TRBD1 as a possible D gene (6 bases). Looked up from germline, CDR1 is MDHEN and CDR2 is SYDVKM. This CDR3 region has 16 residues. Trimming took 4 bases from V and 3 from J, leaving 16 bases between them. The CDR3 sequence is CASSSLPPDSYNEQFF. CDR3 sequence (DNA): TGTGCCAGCAGTTCCCTACCACCGGACAGCTACAATGAGCAGTTCTTC.

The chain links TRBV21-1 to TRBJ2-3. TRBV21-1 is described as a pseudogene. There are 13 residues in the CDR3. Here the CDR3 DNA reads TGTGCCAGCAGCAAAGGCTTCGCAAGGCCGCAGTATTTT. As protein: CASSKGFARPQYF.

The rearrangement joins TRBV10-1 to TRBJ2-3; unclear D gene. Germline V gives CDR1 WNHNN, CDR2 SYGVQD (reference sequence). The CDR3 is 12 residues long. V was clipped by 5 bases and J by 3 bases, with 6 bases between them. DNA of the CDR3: TGCGCCAGCAGTTATTCAACAGATACGCAGTATTTT. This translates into CASSYSTDTQYF.

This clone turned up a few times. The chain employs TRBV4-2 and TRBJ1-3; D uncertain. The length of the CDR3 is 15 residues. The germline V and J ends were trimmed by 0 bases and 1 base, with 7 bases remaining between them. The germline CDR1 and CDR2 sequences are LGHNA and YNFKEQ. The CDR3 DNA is TGTGCCAGCAGCCAAGATAAGTTTTCTGGAAACACCATATATTTT. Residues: CASSQDKFSGNTIYF.

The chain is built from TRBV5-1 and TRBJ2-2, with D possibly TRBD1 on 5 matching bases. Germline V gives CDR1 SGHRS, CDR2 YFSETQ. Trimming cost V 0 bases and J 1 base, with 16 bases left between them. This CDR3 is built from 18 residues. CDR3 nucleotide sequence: TGCGCCAGCAGCTTGGACCCGACAGCTAGGGGGAACACCGGGGAGCTGTTTTTT. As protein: CASSLDPTARGNTGELFF.

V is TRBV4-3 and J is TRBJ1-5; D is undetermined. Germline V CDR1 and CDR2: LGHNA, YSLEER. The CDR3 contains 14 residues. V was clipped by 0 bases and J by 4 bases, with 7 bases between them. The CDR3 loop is CASSQDRLNQPQHF. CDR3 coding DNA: TGCGCCAGCAGCCAAGACAGGCTAAATCAGCCCCAGCATTTT.

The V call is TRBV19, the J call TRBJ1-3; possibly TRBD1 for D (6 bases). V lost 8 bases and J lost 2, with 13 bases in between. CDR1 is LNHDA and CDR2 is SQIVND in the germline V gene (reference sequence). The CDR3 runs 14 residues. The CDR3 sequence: CASRGGAAGNTIYF. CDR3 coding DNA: TGTGCCAGTCGGGGGGGCGCCGCTGGAAACACCATATATTTT.

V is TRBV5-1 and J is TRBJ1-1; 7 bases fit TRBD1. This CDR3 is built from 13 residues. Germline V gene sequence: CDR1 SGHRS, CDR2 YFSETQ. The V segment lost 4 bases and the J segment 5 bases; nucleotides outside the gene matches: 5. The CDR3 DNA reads TGCGCCAGCAGCCTTACAGGGGAAACTGAAGCTTTCTTT. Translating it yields CASSLTGETEAFF.